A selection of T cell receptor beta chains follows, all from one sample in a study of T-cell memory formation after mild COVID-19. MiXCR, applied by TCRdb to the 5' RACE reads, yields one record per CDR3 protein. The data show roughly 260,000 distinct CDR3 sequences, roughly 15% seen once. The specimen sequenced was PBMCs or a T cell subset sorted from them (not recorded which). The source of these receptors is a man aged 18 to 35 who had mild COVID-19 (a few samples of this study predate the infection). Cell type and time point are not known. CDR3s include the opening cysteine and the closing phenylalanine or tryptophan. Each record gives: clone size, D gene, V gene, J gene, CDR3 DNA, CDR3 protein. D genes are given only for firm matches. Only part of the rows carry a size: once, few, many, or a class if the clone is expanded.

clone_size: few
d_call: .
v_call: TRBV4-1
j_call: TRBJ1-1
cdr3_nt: TGCGCCAGCAGCCAAGATTGGCGGAGGGGGAACACTGAAGCTTTCTTT
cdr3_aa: CASSQDWRRGNTEAFF

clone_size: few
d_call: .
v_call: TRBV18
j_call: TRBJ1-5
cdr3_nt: TGTGCCAGCTCAACCACAGTTGGGCTCGGTCAGCCCCAGCATTTT
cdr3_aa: CASSTTVGLGQPQHF

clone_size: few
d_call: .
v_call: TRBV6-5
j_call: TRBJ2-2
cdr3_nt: TGTGCCAGCAGTTATTGGGTAGAGAACACCGGGGAGCTGTTTTTT
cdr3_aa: CASSYWVENTGELFF

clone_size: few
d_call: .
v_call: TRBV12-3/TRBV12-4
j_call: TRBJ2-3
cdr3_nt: TGTGCCAGCAGTTTAGCTGAGGGAGATACGCAGTATTTT
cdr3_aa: CASSLAEGDTQYF

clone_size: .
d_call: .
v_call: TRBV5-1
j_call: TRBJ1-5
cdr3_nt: TGCGCCAGCAGCTTGGAGGGGGGATTGTATCAGCCCCAGCATTTT
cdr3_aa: CASSLEGGLYQPQHF

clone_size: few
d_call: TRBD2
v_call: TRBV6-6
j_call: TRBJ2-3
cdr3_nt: TGTGCCAGCCGGCCCGCGGGAGACACAGATACGCAGTATTTT
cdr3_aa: CASRPAGDTDTQYF

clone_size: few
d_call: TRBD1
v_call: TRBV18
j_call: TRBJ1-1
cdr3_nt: TGTGCCAGCTCACCTAGGGGGCTTAAGACTGAAGCTTTCTTT
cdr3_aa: CASSPRGLKTEAFF

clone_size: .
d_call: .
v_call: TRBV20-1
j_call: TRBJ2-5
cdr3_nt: TGCAGTGCTAGAGATTCCGGGACGGCCGTGGAGACCCAGTACTTC
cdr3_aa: CSARDSGTAVETQYF

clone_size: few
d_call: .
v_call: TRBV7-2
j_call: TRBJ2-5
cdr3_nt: TGTGCCACCACCGGACAGTACCAAGAGACCCAGTACTTC
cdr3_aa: CATTGQYQETQYF

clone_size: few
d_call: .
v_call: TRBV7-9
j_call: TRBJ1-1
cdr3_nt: TGTGCCAGCAGGTCGGGGGCAGGTCCTGAAGCTTTCTTT
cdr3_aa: CASRSGAGPEAFF

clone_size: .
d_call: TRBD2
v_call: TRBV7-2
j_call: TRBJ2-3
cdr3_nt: TGTGCCAGCAGCTTAGGCGGGGGGGTAGGAGATACGCAGTATTTT
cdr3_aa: CASSLGGGVGDTQYF

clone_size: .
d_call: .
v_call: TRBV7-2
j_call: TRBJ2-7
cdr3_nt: TGTGCCAGCAGCTTAGAGGTTTCGGCGGTAGCCTACGAGCAGTACTTC
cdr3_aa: CASSLEVSAVAYEQYF

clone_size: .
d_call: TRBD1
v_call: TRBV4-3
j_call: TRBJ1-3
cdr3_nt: TGCGCCAGCAGCAAGGGACAGGGAAATGGAAACACCATATATTTT
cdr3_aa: CASSKGQGNGNTIYF

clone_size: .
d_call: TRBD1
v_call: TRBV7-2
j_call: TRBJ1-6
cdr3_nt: TGTGCCAGCAGCTTAGGGGACAGGGGATCACCCCTCCACTTT
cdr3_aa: CASSLGDRGSPLHF

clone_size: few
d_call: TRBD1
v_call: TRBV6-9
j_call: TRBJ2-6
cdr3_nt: TGTGCCAGCAGCGGACAGGGGGCAGACGGGGCCAACGTCCTGACTTTC
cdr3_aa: CASSGQGADGANVLTF

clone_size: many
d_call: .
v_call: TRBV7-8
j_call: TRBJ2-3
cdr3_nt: TGTGCCAGCAGCGCCATCCCGAAGGGAGATACGCAGTATTTT
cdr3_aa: CASSAIPKGDTQYF

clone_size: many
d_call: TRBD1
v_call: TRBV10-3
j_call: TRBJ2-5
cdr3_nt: TGTGCCATCAGTGACCCGGTGGGACAGATCCAAGAGACCCAGTACTTC
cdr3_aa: CAISDPVGQIQETQYF

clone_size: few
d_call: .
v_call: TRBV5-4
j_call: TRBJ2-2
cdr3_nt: TGTGCCAGCAGCTCGGCGATGCAGGGAGATACCGGGGAGCTGTTTTTT
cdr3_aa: CASSSAMQGDTGELFF

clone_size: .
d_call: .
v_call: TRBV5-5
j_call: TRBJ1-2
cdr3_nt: TGTGCCAGCAGCACCCCGCGAGGGAGCTATGGCTACACCTTC
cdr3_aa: CASSTPRGSYGYTF

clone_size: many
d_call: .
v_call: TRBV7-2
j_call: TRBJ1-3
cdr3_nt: TGTGCCAGCAGCTTAGTCGTCGGAGGGGGGCAAGGAAACACCATATATTTT
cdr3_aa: CASSLVVGGGQGNTIYF

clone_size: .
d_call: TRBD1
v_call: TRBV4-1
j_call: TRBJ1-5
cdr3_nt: TGCGCCAGCAGCCAGGGACAGGGAGGGCAGCCCCAGCATTTT
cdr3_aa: CASSQGQGGQPQHF

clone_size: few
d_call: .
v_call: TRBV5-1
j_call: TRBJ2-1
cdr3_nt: TGCGCCAGCAGCTTGGCCCCCCGAGGCTCCTACAATGAGCAGTTCTTC
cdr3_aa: CASSLAPRGSYNEQFF

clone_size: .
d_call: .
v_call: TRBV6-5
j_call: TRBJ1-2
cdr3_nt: TGTGCCAGCAGTTCGCTGACAGTCTCCGGCTATGGCTACACCTTC
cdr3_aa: CASSSLTVSGYGYTF

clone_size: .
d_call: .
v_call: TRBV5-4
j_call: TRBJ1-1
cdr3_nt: TGTGCCAGCAGCTCGGACAGCTATGAAGCTTTCTTT
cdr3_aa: CASSSDSYEAFF

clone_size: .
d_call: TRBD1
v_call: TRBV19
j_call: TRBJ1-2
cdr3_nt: TGTGCCAGTAGTACCGACAGGGGGCGAAGGAGGTATGGCTACACCTTC
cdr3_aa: CASSTDRGRRRYGYTF

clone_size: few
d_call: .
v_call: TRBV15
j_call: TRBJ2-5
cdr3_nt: TGTGCCACCAGCAGTTTGGAGACCCAGTACTTC
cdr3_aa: CATSSLETQYF

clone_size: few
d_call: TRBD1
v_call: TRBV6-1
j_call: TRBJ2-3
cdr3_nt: TGTGCCAGCAGTGAAGCGCTTGGGACAGGGATGCGGAATACGCAGTATTTT
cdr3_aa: CASSEALGTGMRNTQYF

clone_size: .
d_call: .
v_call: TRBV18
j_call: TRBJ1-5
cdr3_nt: TGTGCCAGCTCACCGTCCACTTCTAGCAATCAGCCCCAGCATTTT
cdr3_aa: CASSPSTSSNQPQHF

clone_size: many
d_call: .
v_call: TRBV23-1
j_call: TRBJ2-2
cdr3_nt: TGCGCCAGCAGTCAATCGAGTTGGGGTTTTCCCGGGGAGCTGTTTTTT
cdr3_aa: CASSQSSWGFPGELFF

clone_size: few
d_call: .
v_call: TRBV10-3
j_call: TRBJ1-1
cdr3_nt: TGTGCCATCAGTTCTATGGGGGGGGACACTGAAGCTTTCTTT
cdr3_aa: CAISSMGGDTEAFF

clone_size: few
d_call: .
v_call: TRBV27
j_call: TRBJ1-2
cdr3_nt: TGTGCCAGCAGTTTATCCTGGGGGACTGTCGGCTACACCTTC
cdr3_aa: CASSLSWGTVGYTF

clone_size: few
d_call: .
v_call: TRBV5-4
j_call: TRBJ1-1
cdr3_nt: TGTGCCAGCAGCTTGGCCGGCAGGGGTAGCACTGAAGCTTTCTTT
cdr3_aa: CASSLAGRGSTEAFF

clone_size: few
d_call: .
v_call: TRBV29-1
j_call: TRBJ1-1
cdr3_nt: TGCAGCGTAAACAGGGATATTCGGACTGAAGCTTTCTTT
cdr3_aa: CSVNRDIRTEAFF

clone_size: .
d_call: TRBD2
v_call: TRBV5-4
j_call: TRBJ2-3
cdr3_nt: TGTGCCAGCGCAAGCGGGAGAGCGGACACAGATACGCAGTATTTT
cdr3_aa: CASASGRADTDTQYF

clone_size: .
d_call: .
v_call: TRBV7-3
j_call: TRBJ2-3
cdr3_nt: TGTGCCAGCAGCTTACGCAAGGAAGCAGATACGCAGTATTTT
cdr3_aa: CASSLRKEADTQYF

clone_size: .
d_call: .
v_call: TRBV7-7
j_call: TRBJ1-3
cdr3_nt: TGTGCCAGCAGCCCCAGCTCTGGAAACACCATATATTTT
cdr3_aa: CASSPSSGNTIYF

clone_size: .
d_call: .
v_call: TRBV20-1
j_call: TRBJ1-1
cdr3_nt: TGCAGTGCTACGGACAGTACCAACACTGAAGCTTTCTTT
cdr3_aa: CSATDSTNTEAFF

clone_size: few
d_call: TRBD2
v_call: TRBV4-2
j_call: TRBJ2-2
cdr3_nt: TGTGCCAGCAGCCAAGGGTCAGCGGGGGGGCGGTCCGGGGAGCTGTTTTTT
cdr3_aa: CASSQGSAGGRSGELFF

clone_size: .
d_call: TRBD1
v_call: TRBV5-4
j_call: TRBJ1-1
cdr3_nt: TGTGCCAGCAGCTTGGCCTCAGGGGGGGACACTGAAGCTTTCTTT
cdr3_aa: CASSLASGGDTEAFF

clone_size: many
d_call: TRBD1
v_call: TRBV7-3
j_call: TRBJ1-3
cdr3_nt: TGTGCCAGCAGCTCGGACAGGGAAAACACCATATATTTT
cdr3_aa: CASSSDRENTIYF

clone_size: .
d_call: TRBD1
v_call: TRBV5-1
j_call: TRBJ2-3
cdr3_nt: TGCGCCAGCAGCGAGGACAGGGGAGGAACAGATACGCAGTATTTT
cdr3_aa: CASSEDRGGTDTQYF

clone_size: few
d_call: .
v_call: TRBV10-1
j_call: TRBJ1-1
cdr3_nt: TGCGCCAGCAGTGAGTGGAGTTACACTGAAGCTTTCTTT
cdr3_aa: CASSEWSYTEAFF

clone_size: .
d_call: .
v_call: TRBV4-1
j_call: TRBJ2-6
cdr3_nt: TGCGCCAGCAGCCAATCCTCAGGGTGGGCTTCTGGGGCCAACGTCCTGACTTTC
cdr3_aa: CASSQSSGWASGANVLTF

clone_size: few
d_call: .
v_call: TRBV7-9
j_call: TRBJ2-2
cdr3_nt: TGTGCCAGCAGCTTTGACAAATTGAACACCGGGGAGCTGTTTTTT
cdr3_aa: CASSFDKLNTGELFF

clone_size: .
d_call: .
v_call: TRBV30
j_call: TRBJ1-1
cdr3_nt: TGTGCCTGGAGTGTAATAAGAGAAGCTTTCTTT
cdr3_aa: CAWSVIREAFF

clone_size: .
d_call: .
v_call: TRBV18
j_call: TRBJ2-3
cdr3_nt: TGTGCCAGCTCACCTAACAGAGACACAGATACGCAGTATTTT
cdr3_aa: CASSPNRDTDTQYF

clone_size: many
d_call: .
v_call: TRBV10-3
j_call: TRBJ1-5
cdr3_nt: TGTGCCATCAGTGAGTCTGGAGGAGGGAATCAGCCCCAGCATTTT
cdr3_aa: CAISESGGGNQPQHF

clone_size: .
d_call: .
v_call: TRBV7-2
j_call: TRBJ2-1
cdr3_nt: TGTGCCAGCAGCTTAGAAGGCTCAAGGAATGAGCAGTTCTTC
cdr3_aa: CASSLEGSRNEQFF

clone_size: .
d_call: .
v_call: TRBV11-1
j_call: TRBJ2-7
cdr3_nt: TGTGCCAGCAGCGCTCGGACAGCCTTTACCTACGAGCAGTACTTC
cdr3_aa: CASSARTAFTYEQYF

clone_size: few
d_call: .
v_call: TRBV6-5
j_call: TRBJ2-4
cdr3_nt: TGTGCCAGCAGTCGGGGAAGCAGGGTAGCCAAAAACATTCAGTACTTC
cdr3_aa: CASSRGSRVAKNIQYF

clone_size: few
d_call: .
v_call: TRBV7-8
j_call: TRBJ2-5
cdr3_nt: TGTGCCAGCAAACCAGGGAGGCACCAAGAGACCCAGTACTTC
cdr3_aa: CASKPGRHQETQYF

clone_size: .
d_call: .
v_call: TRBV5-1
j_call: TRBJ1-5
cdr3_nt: TGCGCCAGCAGCAGTCGTGGGGGGGCGAATCAGCCCCAGCATTTT
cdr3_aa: CASSSRGGANQPQHF

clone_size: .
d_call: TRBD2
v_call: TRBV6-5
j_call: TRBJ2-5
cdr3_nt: TGTGCCAGCAGTTACAGGCGGGGGCAAGAGACCCAGTACTTC
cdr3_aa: CASSYRRGQETQYF